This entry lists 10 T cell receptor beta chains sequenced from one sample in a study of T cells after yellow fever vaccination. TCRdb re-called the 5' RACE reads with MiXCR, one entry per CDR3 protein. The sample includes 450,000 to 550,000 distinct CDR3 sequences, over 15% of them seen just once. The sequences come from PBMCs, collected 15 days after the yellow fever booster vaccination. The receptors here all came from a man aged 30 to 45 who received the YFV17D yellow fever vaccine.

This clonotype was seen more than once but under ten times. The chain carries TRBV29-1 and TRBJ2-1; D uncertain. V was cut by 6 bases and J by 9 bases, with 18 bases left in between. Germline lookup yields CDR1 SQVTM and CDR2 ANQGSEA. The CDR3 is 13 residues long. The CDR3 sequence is CSVHQDQRGEQFF. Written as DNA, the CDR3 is TGCAGCGTCCATCAAGACCAACGTGGTGAGCAGTTCTTC.

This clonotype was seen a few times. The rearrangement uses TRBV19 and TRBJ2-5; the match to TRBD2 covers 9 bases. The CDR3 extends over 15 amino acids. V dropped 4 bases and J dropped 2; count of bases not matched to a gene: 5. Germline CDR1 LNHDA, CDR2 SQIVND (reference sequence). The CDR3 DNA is TGTGCCAGTAGTACCCTTAGCGGGGGACAAGAGACCCAGTACTTC. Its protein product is CASSTLSGGQETQYF.

The CDR3 DNA is TGTGCCATGGGCCGGGGGAATGAGCAGTTCTTC. Its protein is CAMGRGNEQFF. V and J are TRBV5-4 and TRBJ2-1; a possible D gene is TRBD2 (6 bases). V was shortened by 9 bases and J by 7 bases, with 11 bases between the two germline ends. The CDR3 runs to 11 residues. CDR1 is SGHNT and CDR2 is YYREEE in the germline V gene (reference sequence).

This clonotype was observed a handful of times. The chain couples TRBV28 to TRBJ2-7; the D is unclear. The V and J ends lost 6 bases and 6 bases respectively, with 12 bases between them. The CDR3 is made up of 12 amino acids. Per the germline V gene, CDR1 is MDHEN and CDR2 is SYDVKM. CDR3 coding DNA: TGTGCCAGCAGCACCCTTCCCCTCGAGCAGTACTTC. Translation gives CASSTLPLEQYF.

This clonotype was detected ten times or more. The CDR3 is CASSLWTGGVETSGRYNEQFF. CDR3 sequence (DNA): TGTGCCAGCAGCCTCTGGACCGGGGGGGTCGAGACTAGCGGGCGGTACAATGAGCAGTTCTTC. This chain connects TRBV7-2 to TRBJ2-1; TRBD2 agrees at 10 bases. V shed 5 bases and J 4 bases; nucleotides not matched to a gene: 23. The CDR3 is made up of 21 amino acids. Germline CDR1 SGHTA, CDR2 FQGNSA.

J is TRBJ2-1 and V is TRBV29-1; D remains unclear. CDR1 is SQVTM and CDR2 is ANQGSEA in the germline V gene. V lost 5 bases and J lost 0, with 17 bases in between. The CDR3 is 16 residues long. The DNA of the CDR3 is TGCAGCGTTACGATAATCCCAGATAGCTCCTACAATGAGCAGTTCTTC. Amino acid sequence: CSVTIIPDSSYNEQFF.

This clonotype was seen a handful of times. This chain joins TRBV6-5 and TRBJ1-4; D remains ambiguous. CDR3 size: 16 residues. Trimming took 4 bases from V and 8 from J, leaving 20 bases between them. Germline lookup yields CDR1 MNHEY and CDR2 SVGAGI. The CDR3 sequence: CASSFTMGRREEKLFF. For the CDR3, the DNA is TGTGCCAGCAGTTTTACTATGGGCCGAAGGGAGGAAAAACTGTTTTTT.

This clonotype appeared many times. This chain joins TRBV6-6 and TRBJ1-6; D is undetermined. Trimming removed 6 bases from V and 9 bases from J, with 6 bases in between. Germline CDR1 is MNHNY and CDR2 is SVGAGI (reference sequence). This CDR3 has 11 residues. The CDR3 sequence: CASRSSSPLHF. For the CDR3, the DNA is TGTGCCAGCAGGTCTTCTTCACCCCTCCACTTT.

In DNA, the CDR3 is TGTGCCAGCACCACCGGGGGGGGTGCCTACGAGCAGTACTTC. The encoded protein is CASTTGGGAYEQYF. This chain uses TRBV12-3 or TRBV12-4 with TRBJ2-7, with TRBD2 matching over 8 bases. The V gene end was trimmed by 7 bases and the J gene end by 2 bases; junction bases not matched to a gene: 7. This CDR3 is 14 amino acids long.

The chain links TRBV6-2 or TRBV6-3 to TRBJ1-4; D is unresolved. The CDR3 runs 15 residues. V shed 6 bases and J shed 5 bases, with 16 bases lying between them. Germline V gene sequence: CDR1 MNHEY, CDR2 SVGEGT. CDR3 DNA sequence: TGTGCCAGCAGCTATCCCGGATCCGTGAATGAAAAACTGTTTTTT. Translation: CASSYPGSVNEKLFF.